Shown below are 2 T cell receptor beta chains from a single sample sequenced in a study of cytomegalovirus exposure and HLA in healthy donors. The PCR made use of 60 Vbeta and 13 Jbeta primers. The repertoire was sequenced with immunoSEQ multiplex PCR; TCRdb's copy has only in-frame clones and lacks some. Of about 180,000 clones listed, 76% are singletons. Source material: PBMCs. These TCRs come from a man between 18 and 29 years old in good health and CMV-seronegative.

The chain carries TRBV10-3 and TRBJ1-5, with 7 nucleotides matching TRBD1. Germline V lookup: CDR1 ENHRY, CDR2 SYGVKD. Trimming removed 10 bases from V and 6 bases from J; junction bases left unmatched: 6. The CDR3 sequence is 12 residues long. CDR3 bases: TGTGCCACAGGGGGGCCCGGTCAGCCCCAGCATTTT. Its translation is CATGGPGQPQHF.

This clone was detected a few times. The rearrangement links TRBV15 to TRBJ1-5, with D possibly matching TRBD1 (6 bases). V was trimmed by 1 base and J by 11 bases, leaving 15 bases between them. Germline loops: CDR1 LNHNV, CDR2 YYDKDF (reference sequence). The CDR3 runs to 14 residues. The DNA for the CDR3 is TGTGCCACCAGCAGAGTTGGGGGCCCTTCAGCCCAGCATTTT. Translating gives CATSRVGGPSAQHF.